This T cell receptor beta chain was profiled in a study of identical twins. Regarding the study as a whole: Compared with models, monozygotic twins showed more out-of-frame TCR alpha sharing. Conclusions rested on cross-sectional statistics rather than following the same donors. Less excess twin sharing appeared in beta out-of-frame sequences.

TCRdb reprocessed the 5' RACE reads via MiXCR and lists one record per CDR3 protein. The table lists approximately 530,000 distinct CDR3 sequences, 20% to 25% of them singletons, with more than 0.4% in the top ten. This clonotype was picked up a small number of times. Its antigen is still unknown. All donors comprised healthy Caucasians. The CDR3 loop spans 14 amino acids. Deletions cut 3 bases from V and 7 bases from J, with 12 bases between. CDR1 and CDR2 (germline): SEHNR, FQNEAQ (reference sequence). These data are also associated with another study on yellow fever vaccine responses in identical twins.

This receptor was identified in a woman aged 18-29 years in good health. Source material: CD4+ T cells sorted from blood. The J gene is TRBJ2-2, the V gene TRBV7-9, with unresolved D. The CDR3 loop is CASSFHLSVGELFF. DNA for the CDR3: TGTGCCAGCAGCTTCCACCTGTCCGTCGGGGAGCTGTTTTTT. Complete variable domain (other parts from reference TRBV7-9 and TRBJ2-2): DTGVSQNPRHKITKRGQNVTFRCDPISEHNRLYWYRQTLGQGPEFLTYFQNEAQLEKSRLLSDRFSAERPKGSFSTLEIQRTEQGDSAMYLCASSFHLSVGELFFGEGSRLTVL.